Below, one T cell receptor (beta chain) is given with its context. Its antigen is undetermined. Genomic DNA from unsorted samples was obtained from approximately 96 million PBMCs (per sample). These data belong to a study of shared clonotypes between healthy human individuals. Whole-study results and caveats: It was the few donors that limited the genetic and exposure-history diversity represented.

The table came from immunoSEQ multiplex PCR; TCRdb's copy has only in-frame clones and leaves some out. The sample lists some 490,000 clones, approximately 82% occurring once. The TCR originated in a woman aged 35 to 49 in good health. Some clones in this sample may be carry-over from other donors' samples. The material sequenced was PBMCs.

The CDR3 DNA reads as TGTGCCAGCAGCGTAGTGGGATCAGGGAGCACTGAAGCTTTCTTT. Amino acid sequence: CASSVVGSGSTEAFF. The V gene is TRBV9, the J gene TRBJ1-1; a weak D match, TRBD1 (5 bases). CDR1 SGDLS and CDR2 YYNGEE come from the germline V gene. Trimming left V 0 bases short and J 4 bases short, with 13 bases between. This CDR3 has 15 residues. The whole variable domain, remainder taken from reference TRBV9 and TRBJ1-1, is DSGVTQTPKHLITATGQRVTLRCSPRSGDLSVYWYQQSLDQGLQFLIQYYNGEERAKGNILERFSAQQFPDLHSELNLSSLELGDSALYFCASSVVGSGSTEAFFGQGTRLTVV.